Listed below are T cell receptor beta chains from one sample, sequenced in a study of blood T cell repertoires in COVID-19. The data were produced by immunoSEQ multiplex PCR, yet TCRdb's version contains in-frame clones alone and is incomplete. The sample includes around 280,000 clones, 85% to 90% of them seen just once. Sequencing input: PBMCs or T cells enriched from blood (not recorded which). Receptor source: a woman in her late teens or twenties with acute COVID-19. The CDR3 runs from the conserved cysteine through the conserved F or W. D genes are given only for firm matches. For some rows the clone size is stated as once, few or many, or as a class when expanded; others skip it.

TRBV28	18	TRBD1	NA	TRBJ1-3	CASSLPGPTGGTGNTIYF	TGTGCCAGCAGTTTACCCGGGCCGACAGGGGGCACTGGAAACACCATATATTTT
TRBV2	15	NA	NA	TRBJ1-5	CASRAGQNSNQPQHF	TGTGCCAGCAGGGCCGGACAGAATAGCAATCAGCCCCAGCATTTT
TRBV5-1	13	TRBD1	NA	TRBJ1-2	CASSHGQGGGYTF	TGCGCCAGCAGCCACGGACAGGGCGGGGGCTACACCTTC
TRBV28	15	NA	NA	TRBJ1-2	CASTPKWGGFYGYTF	TGTGCCAGCACTCCCAAGTGGGGCGGTTTCTATGGCTACACCTTC
TRBV7-2	17	TRBD1	NA	TRBJ1-6	CASSFRQGRSYNSPLHF	TGTGCCAGCAGCTTCCGACAGGGCCGCTCCTATAATTCACCCCTCCACTTT
TRBV28	15	TRBD2	few	TRBJ2-1	CASRTSVPPYNEQFF	TGTGCCAGCAGGACTAGCGTCCCCCCCTACAATGAGCAGTTCTTC
TRBV9	16	TRBD2	NA	TRBJ2-1	CASSGDLAVGRNEQFF	TGTGCCAGCAGCGGAGATCTAGCGGTTGGAAGGAATGAGCAGTTCTTC
TRBV4-2	15	TRBD2	once	TRBJ2-3	CASSQVRTSGSPLYF	TGTGCCAGCAGCCAAGTCCGAACTAGCGGGAGTCCTCTGTATTTT
TRBV28	13	NA	NA	TRBJ1-1	CASRGQLNTEAFF	TGTGCCAGCAGAGGACAGTTGAACACTGAAGCTTTCTTT
TRBV15	13	NA	once	TRBJ1-6	CATSVRNNSPLHF	TGTGCCACCAGTGTCAGAAATAATTCACCCCTCCACTTT
TRBV11-2	19	NA	NA	TRBJ2-2	CASSTPVRGWAARPGELFF	TGTGCCAGCAGCACACCCGTGAGAGGGTGGGCCGCTCGGCCCGGGGAGCTGTTTTTT
TRBV9	17	TRBD2	NA	TRBJ2-1	CASSEPPGGRPHGEQFF	TGTGCCAGCAGCGAGCCCCCCGGGGGGAGGCCCCACGGTGAGCAGTTCTTC
TRBV4-1	14	TRBD2	NA	TRBJ2-1	CASSQLAGLIEQFF	TGCGCCAGCAGCCAGCTAGCGGGATTGATTGAGCAGTTCTTC
TRBV6-1	16	NA	NA	TRBJ1-3	CASSEERVYSGNTIYF	TGTGCCAGCAGTGAAGAGCGCGTTTACTCTGGAAACACCATATATTTT
TRBV5-1	15	NA	NA	TRBJ2-5	CASSRIGRGEETQYF	TGCGCCAGCAGCAGGATTGGACGGGGAGAAGAGACCCAGTACTTC
TRBV7-8	18	TRBD1	once	TRBJ2-6	CASSYRGRILSGANVLTF	TGTGCCAGCAGTTACAGGGGGCGGATACTCTCTGGGGCCAACGTCCTGACTTTC
TRBV2	17	TRBD2	NA	TRBJ2-1	CASRGGTSGSSYNEQFF	TGTGCCAGCAGGGGTGGGACTAGCGGGAGCTCCTACAATGAGCAGTTCTTC
TRBV7-2	14	TRBD1	NA	TRBJ2-7	CASSRTGSSYEQYF	TGTGCCAGCAGCCGGACAGGGAGTTCCTACGAGCAGTACTTC
TRBV5-6	16	TRBD2	NA	TRBJ2-3	CASSSKGLAVIDTQYF	TGTGCCAGCAGCTCGAAGGGACTAGCGGTGATAGATACGCAGTATTTT
TRBV11-2	15	TRBD1	NA	TRBJ2-1	CASDPGQGIYNEQFF	TGTGCCAGCGACCCGGGACAGGGCATATACAATGAGCAGTTCTTC
TRBV19	13	NA	NA	TRBJ2-1	CASRLQGGLEQFF	TGTGCCAGTAGGTTACAGGGGGGGCTTGAGCAGTTCTTC
TRBV27	15	TRBD1	NA	TRBJ2-2	CASSLVGQRPGELFF	TGTGCCAGCAGTTTAGTGGGACAGCGCCCCGGGGAGCTGTTTTTT
TRBV7-9	15	TRBD1	NA	TRBJ1-5	CASSLTGTGVQPQHF	TGTGCCAGCAGCTTAACCGGGACAGGGGTCCAGCCCCAGCATTTT
TRBV5-1	14	TRBD1	few	TRBJ1-2	CASSPQGAGYGYTF	TGCGCCAGCAGCCCACAGGGGGCGGGCTATGGCTACACCTTC
TRBV3-1/TRBV3-2	12	NA	NA	TRBJ1-2	CASSQSRTNYTF	TGTGCCAGCAGCCAATCTAGGACAAACTACACCTTC
TRBV5-1	14	NA	NA	TRBJ2-7	CASSLDNYVYEQYF	TGCGCCAGCAGCTTGGATAACTACGTCTACGAGCAGTACTTC
TRBV14	14	NA	NA	TRBJ2-3	CASSPIRGRDTQYF	TGTGCCAGCAGCCCGATTCGGGGGAGGGATACGCAGTATTTT
TRBV7-9	12	NA	NA	TRBJ1-1	CASRERGTEAFF	TGTGCCAGCAGGGAAAGGGGGACTGAAGCTTTCTTT